The sequence of this T cell receptor beta chain was determined in a study of blood T cells in healthy people across ages (dated by TCRdb to between 2014 and 2016). Some background on the complete study: In model experiments, template switching captured about one uniquely barcoded TCR beta cDNA molecule for every two T cells. Using deep sequencing normalized with unique cDNA molecular identifiers, the study measured how TCR beta repertoire diversity changes with age. The donors were split into four age groups: young (average about 16 years), middle-aged (more than 35), aged (over 55) and long-lived (82). To avoid experimental bias, donors of different ages were randomly spread across the sequencing lanes. Using the same blood draw, the study looked at two additional independent replicas of 1 million unique cDNA reads for two donors, one aged 18 to 30 and the other aged 80 or older.

The donors were roughly 40 Caucasian individuals from Russia, aged roughly 6 to 100 years, who were systemically healthy. About 10 milliliters of peripheral blood were drawn from each donor into EDTA-treated Vacutainer tubes. Ficoll-Paque density-gradient centrifugation was used to isolate PBMCs, with at least 6 million obtained per sample. Total RNA, at least 6 micrograms per sample, was extracted from PBMCs with Trizol reagent. For every donor, flow cytometry on a PBMC aliquot measured the percentage of naive CD45RAhigh/CD27high T cells. On the study overall, not on this receptor specifically: The long-lived group showed more naive CD4+ T cells, fewer expanded clones and increased TCR diversity than the aged group, suggesting age selection. There was a strong correlation between observed TCR beta diversity and the percentage of naive T cells measured by flow cytometry. Since profiling was done on bulk unsorted PBMCs, naive and antigen-experienced compartments could not be conclusively compared. Observed TCR beta diversity per million T cells fell roughly linearly with age, and a significant reduction was already apparent by age about 36. The CMV infection status of donors was not known, potentially confounding age-related changes in expanded clonotypes. Estimates of total diversity based on one million sequenced T cells were considered lower bounds and underestimates.

V has 0 bases trimmed and J has 8 bases trimmed; junction bases matching no gene number 10. CDR1 SQVTM and CDR2 ANQGSEA are derived from the germline V gene. The CDR3 covers 15 residues, taking in both the cysteine and the phenylalanine. CDR3 DNA is the only sequence kept; it has 45 bases, read in frame from the first base. In this sample, this clonotype turned up a few times. There is no known antigen for this receptor. Base qualities are missing; no much larger clone stands one base away. To prepare the library, 5' RACE was applied. The sequencer listed for this sample is Illumina HiSeq 2500. A second PCR of 7 to 11 cycles was performed with a sample-barcoded 5' primer and a J-beta primer mix. A unique molecular identifier was introduced onto each TCR beta cDNA molecule by a template-switch 5' adaptor carrying 12 random nucleotides. Each sample yielded at least 3 million CDR3-containing paired-end reads. All of the RNA was converted into first-strand cDNA using the Mint cDNA synthesis kit, with a TRBC-specific oligonucleotide serving as the primer. Following uracil-DNA glycosylase treatment, all cDNA underwent a first 18-cycle PCR with the universal primers M1SS and BC2_uni_R. Per the source publication's procedure: Each sample was normalized by randomly selecting 1 million high-quality reads, each carrying a distinct molecular identifier. Reads sharing molecular identifiers were discarded rather than binned into consensus sequences. MiTCR, with a Q25 quality threshold and the strictest error-elimination algorithm, was used for CDR3 identification, clonotype clustering and error correction. A nonparametric unseen species model using Euler transformation provided a lower-bound estimate of total TCR beta diversity. TCRdb reprocessed the public reads (quality trimming at Q25 with fastp, clone calling with MiXCR) and kept in-frame beta chains. Each entry is one CDR3 protein sequence, shown with its most common DNA and genes. TCRdb's processing, not the authors', yielded these V and J calls. Present in this sample are just over 1 million distinct CDR3 sequences, 35% to 55% of which were seen just once. Clones ranked in the top ten supply 18% of the sample.

This TCR came from a woman aged 60-75 years in good health. This chain is built from TRBV29-1 and TRBJ2-7; the junction holds 10 bases that match TRBD2. Sequenced sample: blood. The DNA reads as follows: TGCAGCGTTGAAGATGGGCTCACTAGCGGGAAAAAGCAGTACTTC. It translates as CSVEDGLTSGKKQYF.